The 18 T cell receptor beta chains below all came from one sample that was sequenced in a study of human thymus T cells. Thymic tissue was derived from resections collected during corrective heart surgery. Produced via immunoSEQ multiplex PCR; TCRdb's table is partial and in-frame only. The table records some 78,000 clones, approximately 96% of them present only once. Sequenced sample: thymus tissue. Receptors were obtained from a boy under two years old with a congenital heart defect but otherwise immunologically healthy.

This chain connects TRBV15 to TRBJ1-5; D remains unclear. The CDR3 has 12 amino acids. Germline V lookup: CDR1 LNHNV, CDR2 YYDKDF (reference sequence). Trimming removed 5 bases at V and 7 bases at J, with 9 bases between. This CDR3 is CATSGSAQPQHF. Written as DNA, the CDR3 is TGTGCCACCAGCGGCTCCGCACAGCCCCAGCATTTT.

Only one count was recorded for this clone. The J gene is TRBJ2-1, the V gene TRBV7-6, with 7 nucleotides matching TRBD1. Unmatched junction bases numbered 9, after V lost 5 bases and J lost 2 bases. The germline CDR1 and CDR2 sequences are SGHVS and FNYEAQ. CDR3 length equals 16 residues. This chain's CDR3 is CASSPDRTLPYNEQFF. The CDR3 DNA is TGTGCCAGCAGCCCGGACAGGACCCTTCCCTACAATGAGCAGTTCTTC.

This chain links TRBV19 with TRBJ1-5, with D possibly matching TRBD1 (6 bases). CDR1 and CDR2 (germline): LNHDA, SQIVND (reference sequence). V shed 5 bases and J shed 4 bases, with 18 bases lying between them. The CDR3 is 16 residues long. The CDR3 here is CASSPGSGQINQPQHF. The CDR3 DNA follows: TGTGCCAGTAGTCCGGGGAGCGGACAGATAAATCAGCCCCAGCATTTT.

The chain joins TRBV4-1 to TRBJ2-1; D perhaps matches TRBD1 (5 bases). Germline lookup yields CDR1 MGHRA and CDR2 YSYEKL. The CDR3 consists of 17 residues. Between the trimmed V and J ends, which lost 1 base and 5 bases, there was a span of 18 bases. The CDR3 DNA reads TGCGCCAGCAGCCAAGTCCCGACAGCTAGGACACACAATGAGCAGTTCTTC. This translates into CASSQVPTARTHNEQFF.

The CDR3 DNA reads as TGTGCCAGCAGTCAAGGCTTCTGGGTTGGTCCCGGCCAACAGAACGTCCTGACTTTC. Translated: CASSQGFWVGPGQQNVLTF. This chain joins TRBV28 and TRBJ2-6, with D uncertain. This CDR3 is built from 19 residues. V lost 5 bases, J lost 10 bases, and 30 bases lay in between. Germline V lookup: CDR1 MDHEN, CDR2 SYDVKM.

The chain links TRBV5-4 to TRBJ2-1, with TRBD2 identical over 7 bases. Per germline, CDR1 SGHNT and CDR2 YYREEE (reference sequence). The CDR3 runs to 17 residues. Trimming cost V 2 bases and J 2 bases; bases outside gene matches: 10. CDR3 loop: CASSFYGGGPPYNEQFF. DNA for the CDR3: TGTGCCAGCAGCTTTTATGGGGGAGGGCCCCCCTACAATGAGCAGTTCTTC.

The V call is TRBV19, the J call TRBJ2-7; D remains unclear. The length of the CDR3 is 14 residues. V dropped 8 bases and J dropped 4 bases, with 18 bases sitting between them. Germline CDR1 is LNHDA and CDR2 is SQIVND (reference sequence). The CDR3 loop reads CASSITGISYEQYF. CDR3 DNA: TGTGCCAGTTCAATCACTGGAATAAGTTACGAGCAGTACTTC.

The rearrangement links TRBV30 to TRBJ1-2; D is uncertain. CDR1 is GTSNPN, CDR2 SVGIG, per germline (reference sequence). The V gene lost 0 bases and the J gene lost 1 base, with 12 bases spanning the gap. The CDR3 is made up of 15 amino acids. CDR3 DNA sequence: TGTGCCTGGAGTGTACCGCCGCCTGTTAACTATGGCTACACCTTC. Its translation is CAWSVPPPVNYGYTF.

The rearrangement uses TRBV4-1 and TRBJ2-7; no reliable D call. The CDR3 has 14 amino acids. The V and J ends lost 3 bases and 3 bases respectively, with 12 bases between them. Germline V gene lookup returns CDR1 MGHRA and CDR2 YSYEKL. The DNA for the CDR3 is TGCGCCAGCAGCCACCTAGTTATTTTCTACGAGCAGTACTTC. Translated, it gives CASSHLVIFYEQYF.

The rearrangement uses TRBV27 and TRBJ1-6; 8 bases fit TRBD1. CDR1 MNHEY and CDR2 SMNVEV come from the germline V gene (reference sequence). This CDR3 spans 14 amino acids. V trimming: 1 base; J trimming: 8 bases; junction bases outside the gene matches: 1. As DNA, the CDR3 is TGTGCCAGCAGTTTATGGACAGGGCATTCACCCCTCCACTTT. It specifies CASSLWTGHSPLHF.

The V and J genes are TRBV6-1 and TRBJ2-1, with 7 bases identical to TRBD1. The V gene's germline CDR1 is MNHNS and CDR2 SASEGT. This CDR3 comprises 13 residues. Germline trimming cut 4 bases from V and 8 bases from J; bases unmatched to any gene: 5. CDR3 sequence reads: CASSVTGWDEQFF. CDR3 nucleotides: TGTGCCAGCAGTGTGACAGGGTGGGATGAGCAGTTCTTC.

This clone was recorded only once. Sequence at one end of the junction differs from germline and may be a read error. This chain uses TRBV14 with TRBJ1-2; D ambiguous. Germline V lookup: CDR1 SGHDN, CDR2 FVKESK. This CDR3 contains 10 residues. DNA of the CDR3: TGTGCCAGCAGCCCCGACCGGGAGTCCTTC. This encodes CASSPDRESF.

The chain couples TRBV5-1 to TRBJ1-1; D is undetermined. V lost 4 bases and J lost 8, with 12 bases in between. The CDR3 runs 12 residues. The germline CDR1 and CDR2 sequences are SGHRS and YFSETQ. The CDR3 coding sequence is TGCGCCAGCAGCCCGGACGGCCCAGAAGCTTTCTTT. Protein: CASSPDGPEAFF.

This clone was picked up one time. V usage is TRBV11-2 and J usage is TRBJ2-3, with unresolved D. V lost 4 bases and J 1 base, leaving 9 bases between the germline ends. Germline-derived CDR1 and CDR2 are SGHAT and FQNNGV. The CDR3 runs to 14 residues. The CDR3 loop reads CASSSPGRTDTQYF. CDR3 nucleotides: TGTGCCAGCAGCTCGCCCGGTCGCACAGATACGCAGTATTTT.

The chain employs TRBV14 and TRBJ2-1; D call uncertain. There are 15 residues in the CDR3. The V end lost 0 bases, the J end lost 8 bases, and 14 bases lay between the germline ends. Germline V CDR1 and CDR2: SGHDN, FVKESK. The CDR3, as DNA: TGTGCCAGCAGCCAAGATCCTCGCCCGGGCGATGAGCAGTTCTTC. Its protein is CASSQDPRPGDEQFF.

The J gene is TRBJ1-2, the V gene TRBV11-1, with D possibly TRBD1 on 5 matching bases. The V gene lost 3 bases and the J gene lost 4 bases, with 12 bases spanning the gap. The germline gives CDR1 SGHAT, CDR2 FQDESV (reference sequence). This CDR3 contains 14 residues. The CDR3 here is CASSFMDKSYGYTF. CDR3 DNA sequence: TGTGCCAGCAGCTTCATGGACAAGAGCTATGGCTACACCTTC.

The chain has TRBV5-4 and TRBJ1-3; the D gene is possibly TRBD1 (5 bases). This CDR3 is built from 15 residues. V was pared by 4 bases and J by 11 bases, with 22 bases between. Germline V CDR1 and CDR2: SGHNT, YYREEE (reference sequence). Here the CDR3 DNA reads TGTGCCAGCAGCCCGAACGGCGGGACCTCACCATCCATATATTTT. It specifies CASSPNGGTSPSIYF. The full variable domain, rest sourced from reference TRBV5-4 and TRBJ1-3, is ETGVTQSPTHLIKTRGQQVTLRCSSQSGHNTVSWYQQALGQGPQFIFQYYREEENGRGNFPPRFSGLQFPNYSSELNVNALELDDSALYLCASSPNGGTSPSIYFGEGSWLTVV.

CDR3 sequence: CATKTAGPGDEQYF. The CDR3 nucleotides read TGTGCCACCAAGACGGCAGGCCCAGGGGACGAGCAGTACTTC. This sequence joins TRBV10-3 and TRBJ2-7, with D possibly being TRBD1 (6 bases). The germline V gene encodes CDR1 ENHRY and CDR2 SYGVKD. The CDR3 is 14 amino acids. V was shortened by 10 bases and J by 5 bases, with 21 bases between the two germline ends.